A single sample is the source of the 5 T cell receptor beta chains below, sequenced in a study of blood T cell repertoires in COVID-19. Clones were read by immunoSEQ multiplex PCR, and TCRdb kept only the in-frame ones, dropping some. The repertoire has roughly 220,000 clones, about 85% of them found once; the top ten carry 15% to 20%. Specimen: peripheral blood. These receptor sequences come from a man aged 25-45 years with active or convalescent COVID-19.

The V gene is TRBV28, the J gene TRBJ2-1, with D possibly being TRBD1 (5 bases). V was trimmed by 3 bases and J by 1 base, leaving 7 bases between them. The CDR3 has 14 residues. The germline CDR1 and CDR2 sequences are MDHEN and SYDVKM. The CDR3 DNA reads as TGTGCCAGCAGTTTTGCAGGGTCCTACAATGAGCAGTTCTTC. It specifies CASSFAGSYNEQFF.

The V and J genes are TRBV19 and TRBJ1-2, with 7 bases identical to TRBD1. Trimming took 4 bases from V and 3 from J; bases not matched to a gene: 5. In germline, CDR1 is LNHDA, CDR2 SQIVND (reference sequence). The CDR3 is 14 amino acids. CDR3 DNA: TGTGCCAGTAGTACAGGACAGGCTTACTATGGCTACACCTTC. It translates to CASSTGQAYYGYTF.

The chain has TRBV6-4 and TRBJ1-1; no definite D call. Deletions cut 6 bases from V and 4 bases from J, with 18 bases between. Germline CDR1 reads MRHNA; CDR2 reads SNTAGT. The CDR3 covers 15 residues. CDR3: CASRAEDGIATEAFF. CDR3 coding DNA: TGTGCCAGCAGAGCGGAGGATGGGATTGCCACTGAAGCTTTCTTT.

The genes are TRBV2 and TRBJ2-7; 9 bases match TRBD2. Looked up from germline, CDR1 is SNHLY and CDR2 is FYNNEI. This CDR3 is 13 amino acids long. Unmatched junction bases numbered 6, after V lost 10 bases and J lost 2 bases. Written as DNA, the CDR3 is TGTGCCAACCGACTAGCGGCAGCCTACGAGCAGTACTTC. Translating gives CANRLAAAYEQYF.

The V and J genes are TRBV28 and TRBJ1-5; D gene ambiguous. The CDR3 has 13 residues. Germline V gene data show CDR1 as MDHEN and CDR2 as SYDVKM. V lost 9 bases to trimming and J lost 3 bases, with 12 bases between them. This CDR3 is CASFPGPNQPQHF. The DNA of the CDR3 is TGTGCCAGTTTCCCAGGTCCCAATCAGCCCCAGCATTTT.